The clone carrying this T cell receptor (beta chain) was counted ten times or more. Its antigen is as yet unknown. The data originate from a study of T cell repertoires in cytomegalovirus infection. Whole-study context: In public TCR beta signatures, there were indications of both CMV infection and matching HLA type.

Using its own MiXCR run on the reads, TCRdb lists one record per CDR3 protein. The repertoire includes some 280,000 distinct CDR3 sequences, roughly an eighth of them detected once, and around 8.1% sits in the top ten. This CDR3 region has 15 residues. Trimming at V came to 6 bases and at J to 9 bases, leaving 8 bases not matched to a gene. Germline CDR1 is SEHNR and CDR2 is FQNEAQ (reference sequence). Points from the study as a whole: People with CMV and the relevant HLA were identified by cumulative public TCR beta family frequency. Dominant in the ex vivo response were TCR beta clonotypes restricted by HLA-C and specific for CMV.

Material for sequencing was PBMCs. The chain is built from TRBV7-9 and TRBJ1-6; 10 positions agree with TRBD1. The TCR was taken from a human donor in good health (CMV status not recorded). Some clones in this sample may be carry-over from other donors' samples. The CDR3 region has the DNA TGTGCCAGCAGTCGCACCGGGACAGGGGTTTCACCCCTCCACTTT. Residues: CASSRTGTGVSPLHF.